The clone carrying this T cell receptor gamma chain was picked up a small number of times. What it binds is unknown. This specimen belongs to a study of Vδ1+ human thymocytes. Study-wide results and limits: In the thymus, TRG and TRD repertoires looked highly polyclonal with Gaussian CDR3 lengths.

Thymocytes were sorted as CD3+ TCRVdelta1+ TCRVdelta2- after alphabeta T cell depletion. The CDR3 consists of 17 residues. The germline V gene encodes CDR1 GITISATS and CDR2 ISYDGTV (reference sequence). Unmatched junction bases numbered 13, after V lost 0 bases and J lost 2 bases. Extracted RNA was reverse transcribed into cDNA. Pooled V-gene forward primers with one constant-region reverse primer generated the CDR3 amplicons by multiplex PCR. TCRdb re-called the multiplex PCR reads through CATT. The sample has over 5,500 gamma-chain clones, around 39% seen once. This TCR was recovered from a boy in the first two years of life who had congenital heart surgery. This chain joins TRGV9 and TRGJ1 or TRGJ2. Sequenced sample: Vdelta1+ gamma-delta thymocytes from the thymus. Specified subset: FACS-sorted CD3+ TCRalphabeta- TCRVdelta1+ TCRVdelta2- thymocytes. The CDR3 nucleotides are TGTGCCTTGTGGGAGGTGATTCATCGGGGATATTATTATAAGAAACTCTTT. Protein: CALWEVIHRGYYYKKLF.